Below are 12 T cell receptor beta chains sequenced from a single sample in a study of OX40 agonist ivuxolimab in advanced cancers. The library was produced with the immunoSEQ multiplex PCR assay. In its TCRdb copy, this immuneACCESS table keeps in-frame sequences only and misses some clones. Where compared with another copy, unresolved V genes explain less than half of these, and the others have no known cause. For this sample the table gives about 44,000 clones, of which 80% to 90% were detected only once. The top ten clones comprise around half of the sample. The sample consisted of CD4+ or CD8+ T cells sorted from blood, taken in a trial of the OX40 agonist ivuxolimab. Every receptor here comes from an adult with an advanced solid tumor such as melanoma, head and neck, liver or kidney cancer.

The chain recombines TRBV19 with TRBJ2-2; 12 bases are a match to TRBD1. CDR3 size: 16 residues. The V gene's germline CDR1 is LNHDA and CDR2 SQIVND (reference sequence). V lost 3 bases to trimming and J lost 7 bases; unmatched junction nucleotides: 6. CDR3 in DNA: TGTGCCAGTAGTATTGCGGGACAGGGGGCTGGCGGGGAGCTGTTTTTT. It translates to CASSIAGQGAGGELFF. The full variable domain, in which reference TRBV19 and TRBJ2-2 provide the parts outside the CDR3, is DGGITQSPKYLFRKEGQNVTLSCEQNLNHDAMYWYRQDPGQGLRLIYYSQIVNDFQKGDIAEGYSVSREKKESFPLTVTSAQKNPTAFYLCASSIAGQGAGGELFFGEGSRLTVL.

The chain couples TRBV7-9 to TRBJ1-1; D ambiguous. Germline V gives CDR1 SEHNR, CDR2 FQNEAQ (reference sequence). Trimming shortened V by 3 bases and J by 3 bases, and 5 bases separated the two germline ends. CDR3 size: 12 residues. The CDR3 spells CASSFGYTEAFF. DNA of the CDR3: TGTGCCAGCAGCTTTGGGTACACTGAAGCTTTCTTT.

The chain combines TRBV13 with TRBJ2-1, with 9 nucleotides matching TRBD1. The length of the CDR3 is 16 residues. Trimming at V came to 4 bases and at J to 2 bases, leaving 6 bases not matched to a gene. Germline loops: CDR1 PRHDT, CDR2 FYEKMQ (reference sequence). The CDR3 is CASSSTGGATYNEQFF. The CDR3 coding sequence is TGTGCCAGCAGCTCCACAGGGGGCGCGACCTACAATGAGCAGTTCTTC.

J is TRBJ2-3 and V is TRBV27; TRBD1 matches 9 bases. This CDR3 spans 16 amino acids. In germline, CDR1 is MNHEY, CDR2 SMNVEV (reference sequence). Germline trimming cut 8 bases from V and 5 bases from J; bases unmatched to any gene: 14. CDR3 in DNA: TGTGCCAGCGCCTATGGCGGGACAGGGCGTGGAGATACGCAGTATTTT. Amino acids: CASAYGGTGRGDTQYF.

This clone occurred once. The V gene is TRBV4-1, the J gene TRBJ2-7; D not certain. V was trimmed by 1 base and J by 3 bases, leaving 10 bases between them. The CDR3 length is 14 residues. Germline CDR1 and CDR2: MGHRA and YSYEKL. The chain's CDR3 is CASSQGLGLYEQYF. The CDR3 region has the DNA TGCGCCAGCAGCCAAGGGCTAGGCCTCTACGAGCAGTACTTC.

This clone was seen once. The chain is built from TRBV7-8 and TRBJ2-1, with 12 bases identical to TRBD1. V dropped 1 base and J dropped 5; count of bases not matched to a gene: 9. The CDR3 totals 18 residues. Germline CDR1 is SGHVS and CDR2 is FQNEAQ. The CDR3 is CASSLVARGQGANNEQFF. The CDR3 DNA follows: TGTGCCAGCAGCTTAGTCGCGCGGGGACAGGGGGCCAACAATGAGCAGTTCTTC.

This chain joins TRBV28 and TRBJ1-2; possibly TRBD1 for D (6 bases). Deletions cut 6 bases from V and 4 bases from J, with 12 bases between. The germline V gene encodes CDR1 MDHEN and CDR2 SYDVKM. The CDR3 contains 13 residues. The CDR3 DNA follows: TGTGCCAGCAGCTACAGGGAACCCTATGGCTACACCTTC. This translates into CASSYREPYGYTF.

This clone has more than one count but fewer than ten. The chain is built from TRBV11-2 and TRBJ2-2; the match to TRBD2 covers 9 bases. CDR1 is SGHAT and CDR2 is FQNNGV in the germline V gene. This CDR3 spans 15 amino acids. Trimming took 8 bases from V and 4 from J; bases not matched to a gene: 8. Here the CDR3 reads CASFVAGAFTGELFF. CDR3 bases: TGTGCCAGCTTTGTAGCGGGGGCCTTCACCGGGGAGCTGTTTTTT. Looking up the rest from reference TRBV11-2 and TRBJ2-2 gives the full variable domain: EAGVAQSPRYKIIEKRQSVAFWCNPISGHATLYWYQQILGQGPKLLIQFQNNGVVDDSQLPKDRFSAERLKGVDSTLKIQPAKLEDSAVYLCASFVAGAFTGELFFGEGSRLTVL.

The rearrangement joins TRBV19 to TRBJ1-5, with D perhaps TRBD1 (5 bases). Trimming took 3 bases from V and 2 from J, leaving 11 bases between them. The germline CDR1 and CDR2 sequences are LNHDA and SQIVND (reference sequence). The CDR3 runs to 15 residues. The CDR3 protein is CASSMYGGGNQPQHF. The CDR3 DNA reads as TGTGCCAGTAGTATGTACGGAGGGGGCAATCAGCCCCAGCATTTT. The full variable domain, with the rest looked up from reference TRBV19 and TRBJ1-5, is DGGITQSPKYLFRKEGQNVTLSCEQNLNHDAMYWYRQDPGQGLRLIYYSQIVNDFQKGDIAEGYSVSREKKESFPLTVTSAQKNPTAFYLCASSMYGGGNQPQHFGDGTRLSIL.

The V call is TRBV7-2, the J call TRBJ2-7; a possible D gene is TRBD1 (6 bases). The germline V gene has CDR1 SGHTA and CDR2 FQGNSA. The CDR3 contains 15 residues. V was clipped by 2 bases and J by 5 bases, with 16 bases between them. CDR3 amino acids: CASSLLHGTLHEQYF. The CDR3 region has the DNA TGTGCCAGCAGCTTACTGCACGGGACATTACACGAGCAGTACTTC.

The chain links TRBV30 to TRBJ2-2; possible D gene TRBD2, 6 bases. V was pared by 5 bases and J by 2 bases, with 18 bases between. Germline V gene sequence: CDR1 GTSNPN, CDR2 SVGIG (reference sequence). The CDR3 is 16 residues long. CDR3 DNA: TGTGCCTGGGATGGAGGGGTCGCTTCTAACACCGGGGAGCTGTTTTTT. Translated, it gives CAWDGGVASNTGELFF.

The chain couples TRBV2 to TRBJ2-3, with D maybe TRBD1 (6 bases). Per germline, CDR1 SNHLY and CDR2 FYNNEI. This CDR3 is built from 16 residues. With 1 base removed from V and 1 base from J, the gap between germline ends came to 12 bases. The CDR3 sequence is CASSEGTVSRTDTQYF. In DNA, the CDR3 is TGTGCCAGCAGTGAAGGGACAGTCTCCCGCACAGATACGCAGTATTTT.